This is a list of T cell receptor beta chains from one sample in a study of cytomegalovirus exposure and HLA in healthy donors. Sequenced by immunoSEQ multiplex PCR; TCRdb stores in-frame clones only, minus some. This table holds some 87,000 clones, around 70% found once. Sequencing was carried out using PBMCs. The receptor set was obtained from a woman aged 45-65 years in good health and CMV-seropositive. CDR3s include the opening cysteine and the closing phenylalanine or tryptophan. D genes are given only for firm matches. Rows may omit the clone size; those that give it use once, few, many or a size class.

D gene	CDR3 length	J gene	clone size	V gene	CDR3 protein	CDR3 DNA
-	13	TRBJ1-2	few	TRBV10-3	CAIGRGGNYGYTF	TGTGCCATCGGCCGCGGGGGTAACTATGGCTACACCTTC
-	13	TRBJ1-1	-	TRBV15	CATEGEMNTEAFF	TGTGCCACGGAAGGGGAAATGAACACTGAAGCTTTCTTT
-	15	TRBJ2-3	few	TRBV7-2	CASSVTRGLANTQYF	TGTGCCAGCAGTGTTACTAGAGGCCTGGCGAATACGCAGTATTTT
-	13	TRBJ2-4	-	TRBV29-1	CSGGQTDGSIQYF	TGCAGCGGTGGACAAACGGATGGTAGCATTCAGTACTTC
-	15	TRBJ2-1	-	TRBV5-4	CASRVGERRGNEQFF	TGTGCCAGCAGAGTCGGGGAAAGGCGTGGGAATGAGCAGTTCTTC
-	13	TRBJ2-7	-	TRBV15	CATSRGQSLGQYF	TGTGCCACCAGCAGAGGACAGTCCCTGGGGCAGTACTTC
-	16	TRBJ2-3	few	TRBV19	CASSIGNSRLTDTQYF	TGTGCCAGTAGTATAGGCAATTCGAGGCTCACAGATACGCAGTATTTT
-	14	TRBJ1-1	-	TRBV11-2	CASSLVGVNTEAFF	TGTGCCAGCAGCTTAGTGGGAGTGAACACTGAAGCTTTCTTT
-	13	TRBJ2-3	-	TRBV7-9	CASSQYREDTQYF	TGTGCCAGCAGCCAGTACAGGGAAGATACGCAGTATTTT
TRBD1	17	TRBJ1-4	-	TRBV7-9	CASSLAGAGGESEKLFF	TGTGCCAGCAGCTTGGCAGGGGCAGGGGGCGAAAGTGAAAAACTGTTTTTT
-	15	TRBJ2-2	-	TRBV19	CASSNSGGYTGELFF	TGTGCCAGTAGCAACTCAGGGGGGTACACCGGGGAGCTGTTTTTT
-	15	TRBJ2-7	-	TRBV7-8	CASSLERIRSYEQYF	TGTGCCAGCAGCTTAGAACGCATCAGGTCCTACGAGCAGTACTTC
TRBD2	18	TRBJ2-1	-	TRBV11-3	CASSPRTSGRDSYNEQFF	TGTGCCAGCAGCCCCCGGACTAGCGGGAGGGACTCCTACAATGAGCAGTTCTTC
-	16	TRBJ2-1	-	TRBV28	CASSRGLITTYNEQFF	TGTGCCAGCAGTAGGGGCCTCATCACCACCTACAATGAGCAGTTCTTC
-	12	TRBJ1-5	-	TRBV2	CASSPGYQPQHF	TGTGCCAGCAGTCCAGGGTATCAGCCCCAGCATTTT
-	14	TRBJ2-7	once	TRBV2	CASSDPAGNYEQYF	TGTGCCAGCAGTGACCCAGCGGGTAACTACGAGCAGTACTTC
-	11	TRBJ2-1	once	TRBV7-9	CASSLYLEQFF	TGTGCCAGCAGCTTATATCTTGAGCAGTTCTTC
TRBD1	14	TRBJ2-3	few	TRBV18	CASSRTGPTDTQYF	TGTGCCAGCTCGCGGACAGGGCCGACAGATACGCAGTATTTT
TRBD2	15	TRBJ2-5	-	TRBV2	CASSATRGGYETQYF	TGTGCCAGCAGTGCCACCCGCGGGGGTTACGAGACCCAGTACTTC
-	15	TRBJ1-4	-	TRBV2	CASSDGGSNNEKLFF	TGTGCCAGCAGTGATGGGGGGTCCAATAATGAAAAACTGTTTTTT
TRBD2	17	TRBJ2-2	once	TRBV11-2	CASSLLVLAGYTGELFF	TGTGCCAGCAGCTTATTGGTTCTAGCGGGATACACCGGGGAGCTGTTTTTT
-	15	TRBJ1-5	few	TRBV9	CASSVGPESNQPQHF	TGTGCCAGCAGCGTAGGCCCCGAGAGCAATCAGCCCCAGCATTTT
-	12	TRBJ2-3	-	TRBV4-1	CASSLRGDTQYF	TGCGCCAGCAGCCTAAGGGGAGATACGCAGTATTTT
TRBD2	16	TRBJ2-7	-	TRBV28	CASSSHSGRASYEQYF	TGTGCCAGCAGTTCACACAGCGGGAGGGCGTCCTACGAGCAGTACTTC
TRBD2	16	TRBJ2-2	-	TRBV28	CASSFSGRAGTGELFF	TGTGCCAGCAGTTTTAGCGGGAGGGCCGGAACCGGGGAGCTGTTTTTT
-	15	TRBJ2-1	-	TRBV5-5	CASSPDPQMRGEQFF	TGTGCCAGCAGCCCTGACCCTCAAATGCGGGGTGAGCAGTTCTTC
TRBD1	14	TRBJ2-7	-	TRBV5-1	CASSLAGGLYEQYF	TGCGCCAGCAGCTTGGCAGGGGGATTATACGAGCAGTACTTC
TRBD1	14	TRBJ1-2	few	TRBV5-8	CAGEDRGSYEGYTF	TGTGCCGGGGAGGACAGGGGGAGTTACGAGGGCTACACCTTC
-	14	TRBJ2-5	-	TRBV28	CASSPLAVQETQYF	TGTGCCAGCAGTCCATTAGCGGTTCAAGAGACCCAGTACTTC
TRBD1	15	TRBJ1-5	-	TRBV19	CASRGTGAFNQPQHF	TGTGCCAGTAGAGGGACAGGGGCGTTCAATCAGCCCCAGCATTTT
TRBD2	16	TRBJ2-7	-	TRBV29-1	CSVEDLISGRGYEQYF	TGCAGCGTTGAAGATCTAATTAGCGGGAGGGGGTACGAGCAGTACTTC
TRBD1	14	TRBJ2-2	-	TRBV7-7	CASSLDRGSGELFF	TGTGCCAGCAGCTTGGACAGGGGGAGCGGGGAGCTGTTTTTT
TRBD1	14	TRBJ1-2	-	TRBV6-5	CASSPPGQKGGYTF	TGTGCCAGCAGTCCGCCGGGACAGAAGGGTGGCTACACCTTC
TRBD1	15	TRBJ2-1	-	TRBV7-9	CASSPDRGAYNEQFF	TGTGCCAGCAGCCCGGACAGGGGGGCGTACAATGAGCAGTTCTTC
-	14	TRBJ2-2	-	TRBV5-1	CASGQGANTGELFF	TGCGCCAGCGGGCAAGGGGCTAACACCGGGGAGCTGTTTTTT
-	15	TRBJ1-4	once	TRBV2	CASSESGATNEKLFF	TGTGCCAGCAGTGAATCGGGGGCAACTAATGAAAAACTGTTTTTT
TRBD1	14	TRBJ1-1	-	TRBV15	CATSSDRVGTEAFF	TGTGCCACCAGCTCAGACAGGGTGGGAACTGAAGCTTTCTTT
-	17	TRBJ2-2	-	TRBV18	CASSPTHQGVSTGELFF	TGTGCCAGCTCACCAACCCACCAGGGCGTGAGTACCGGGGAGCTGTTTTTT
-	12	TRBJ2-1	-	TRBV5-1	CASNPPTGEQFF	TGCGCCAGCAACCCCCCAACAGGTGAGCAGTTCTTC
TRBD2	18	TRBJ2-5	-	TRBV14	CASSQKRLAGGPRETQYF	TGTGCCAGCAGCCAGAAGAGACTAGCGGGAGGGCCCCGAGAGACCCAGTACTTC
TRBD1	18	TRBJ1-1	-	TRBV9	CASSEVRGRSQLGTEAFF	TGTGCCAGCAGCGAAGTGAGGGGGCGATCCCAACTAGGGACTGAAGCTTTCTTT
-	13	TRBJ2-3	few	TRBV30	CACPATSTDTQYF	TGTGCCTGTCCAGCGACGAGCACAGATACGCAGTATTTT
TRBD1	12	TRBJ2-3	-	TRBV5-4	CATQGSTDTQYF	TGTGCCACACAGGGGTCCACAGATACGCAGTATTTT
-	11	TRBJ2-7	-	TRBV6-1	CASSQGNEQYF	TGTGCCAGCAGTCAGGGGAACGAGCAGTACTTC
TRBD1	14	TRBJ2-7	-	TRBV11-1	CASSPDRGSYEQYF	TGTGCCAGCAGCCCGGACAGGGGCTCCTACGAGCAGTACTTC
TRBD2	17	TRBJ2-2	-	TRBV28	CASTSPFSGQNTGELFF	TGTGCCAGCACCTCTCCTTTTAGCGGGCAGAACACCGGGGAGCTGTTTTTT
TRBD1	18	TRBJ1-2	-	TRBV19	CASSTRRDRGVWNYGYTF	TGTGCCAGTAGTACCCGACGGGACAGGGGGGTCTGGAACTATGGCTACACCTTC
-	14	TRBJ1-5	-	TRBV19	CASTHSRGNQPQHF	TGTGCCAGTACCCACAGTAGGGGGAATCAGCCCCAGCATTTT
-	12	TRBJ1-2	-	TRBV28	CASSSGIRGYTF	TGTGCCAGCAGTTCCGGGATCCGTGGCTACACCTTC
TRBD2	15	TRBJ2-7	-	TRBV7-9	CSSSLGTSGSYEQYF	TGTTCCAGCAGCTTAGGTACTAGCGGCTCCTACGAGCAGTACTTC
-	13	TRBJ1-5	-	TRBV6-1	CASRRTVNQPQHF	TGTGCCAGCAGAAGGACAGTCAATCAGCCCCAGCATTTT
TRBD1	12	TRBJ2-5	-	TRBV7-9	CASSKTGYGQYF	TGTGCCAGCAGCAAGACAGGGTATGGGCAGTACTTC